The rows below give T cell receptor beta chains drawn from one sample of a study of T-cell memory formation after mild COVID-19. TCRdb independently ran MiXCR on the 5' RACE reads; one entry per CDR3 protein. The sample carries under 400,000 distinct CDR3 sequences, about 21% recorded once. The sample comprised PBMCs or a T cell subset sorted from them (not recorded which). Every receptor here comes from an adult woman who had mild COVID-19 (a few samples of this study predate the infection). Cell type and time point are not known. Each CDR3 is given with its conserved first and last residue. The D gene is left open where the match is weak. Where a row states a size, it is once, few, many or the class of an expanded clone; other rows omit it.

CDR3nt,CDR3aa,abundance,d_gene,j_gene,v_gene
TGCGCCAGCACCCCAGGGGGATACACTGAAGCTTTCTTT,CASTPGGYTEAFF,few,TRBD1,TRBJ1-1,TRBV5-1
TGCGCCAGCAGCCAACCGGGACTAGCGGGGGGGATGGCCTACAATGAGCAGTTCTTC,CASSQPGLAGGMAYNEQFF,few,TRBD2,TRBJ2-1,TRBV4-1
TGCAGTGCTAGCCTTAGCCGGGGGACTAGCTGGATAGAGCAGTACTTC,CSASLSRGTSWIEQYF,NA,TRBD2,TRBJ2-7,TRBV20-1
TGTGCCAGCGGCACAGACAGGGGTGTGGAAAAACTGTTTTTT,CASGTDRGVEKLFF,NA,TRBD1,TRBJ1-4,TRBV6-6
TGTGCCAGCAGTTTGCAGGCCGTGTTAAGTAATTCACCCCTCCACTTT,CASSLQAVLSNSPLHF,few,NA,TRBJ1-6,TRBV12-3/TRBV12-4
TGTGCCAGCAGTCCCCGGGGGGCCGGCGCGGTGTGGGTACAGTATTTT,CASSPRGAGAVWVQYF,many,NA,TRBJ2-3,TRBV12-3/TRBV12-4
TGTGCCAGCAGCTTACAAGGCAGCGGGAGGGGGAGCTCCTACAATGAGCAGTTCTTC,CASSLQGSGRGSSYNEQFF,NA,TRBD2,TRBJ2-1,TRBV7-9
TGTGCCAGCAGCCCGACGACACCCGACGAAGCTTTCTTT,CASSPTTPDEAFF,few,NA,TRBJ1-1,TRBV4-2
TGTGCCTGGAACAGGGGCCATGGCTACACCTTC,CAWNRGHGYTF,NA,TRBD1,TRBJ1-2,TRBV30
TGCAGCGTTGAAGTGTTAAGCACTGAAGCTTTCTTT,CSVEVLSTEAFF,NA,NA,TRBJ1-1,TRBV29-1
TGCAGCGCTGAGGAGGGGTCCTACGAGCAGTACTTC,CSAEEGSYEQYF,NA,NA,TRBJ2-7,TRBV29-1
TGCGCCAGCAGCTTGCCCGGGGATGAGCAGTACTTC,CASSLPGDEQYF,NA,NA,TRBJ2-7,TRBV5-1
TGTGCCTGGAGACGTGGCGGGGGGGCGAATGAGCAGTTCTTC,CAWRRGGGANEQFF,NA,TRBD2,TRBJ2-1,TRBV30
TGCGCCAGCAGCCGGAGGACAGGGAACACCGGGGAGCTGTTTTTT,CASSRRTGNTGELFF,NA,TRBD1,TRBJ2-2,TRBV5-1
TGTGCCAGCAGTTATGGACAGGGGGCGGGAATGGGCAATCAGCCCCAGCATTTT,CASSYGQGAGMGNQPQHF,few,TRBD1,TRBJ1-5,TRBV12-3/TRBV12-4
TGCGCCAGCAGCTTGGAGCTCGGCGAGCAGTACTTC,CASSLELGEQYF,NA,NA,TRBJ2-7,TRBV5-1
TGCAGCGTACGGGACTTAAATTCACCCCTCCACTTT,CSVRDLNSPLHF,few,NA,TRBJ1-6,TRBV29-1
TGCAGCGTTGAAGTTGGTAGCGGGGGCTACGAGCAGTACTTC,CSVEVGSGGYEQYF,NA,TRBD2,TRBJ2-7,TRBV29-1
TGCGCCAGCAGCCAAGGGGTAGTGGGCTCCTACGAGCAGTACTTC,CASSQGVVGSYEQYF,few,NA,TRBJ2-7,TRBV4-3
TGCGCCAGCAGCCCGGGCCACGTTGAGACCCAGTACTTC,CASSPGHVETQYF,many,NA,TRBJ2-5,TRBV5-1
TGTGCTAGCAGTGGAGGGGGCACGCAGTATTTT,CASSGGGTQYF,NA,NA,TRBJ2-3,TRBV7-7
TGTGCCAGCAGCAGCGGGCAGGGGGATGAGCAGTTCTTC,CASSSGQGDEQFF,NA,NA,TRBJ2-1,TRBV7-7
TGTGCCAGCAGGGGGGGGTCTTTAGAGACCCAGTACTTC,CASRGGSLETQYF,NA,TRBD2,TRBJ2-5,TRBV7-6
TGTGCCAGCAGACACACCGGGACAGGGGAAGTTCGGGGGCTTGGAGCTTTCTTT,CASRHTGTGEVRGLGAFF,NA,TRBD1,TRBJ1-1,TRBV7-9
TGCGCCAGCAGCTTTCGGACAGGACCCCAAGAGACCCAGTACTTC,CASSFRTGPQETQYF,NA,TRBD1,TRBJ2-5,TRBV5-1
TGTGCCAGCAGCGCCGGGGCAGCAAACGAGCAGAACTTC,CASSAGAANEQNF,NA,NA,TRBJ2-7,TRBV7-9
TGCGCCAGCAGAGACTGGACAAGCAATCAGCCCCAGCATTTT,CASRDWTSNQPQHF,once,NA,TRBJ1-5,TRBV10-2
TGCGCCAGCAGCTTGTCCCCCGACAGGGGGTTGTATGGCTACACCTTC,CASSLSPDRGLYGYTF,few,TRBD1,TRBJ1-2,TRBV5-1
TGTGCCAGCAGCCCCGGGGAACTTTCCGGACAGTACTTC,CASSPGELSGQYF,NA,NA,TRBJ2-7,TRBV9
TGCAGTGCTCAACAGCCGTCTGGAAACACCATATATTTT,CSAQQPSGNTIYF,NA,NA,TRBJ1-3,TRBV20-1
TGTGCCAGCAGCCCCGGTTTGGGCAGGGGCTATGGCTACACCTTC,CASSPGLGRGYGYTF,NA,NA,TRBJ1-2,TRBV7-3
TGTGCCAGCAGCTCCGACAGGGGGCAAAGCTCGTTCTTC,CASSSDRGQSSFF,few,TRBD1,TRBJ2-1,TRBV7-2
TGTGCCAGCGGGAGGGTTACGGCACCCACAGATACGCAGTATTTT,CASGRVTAPTDTQYF,few,TRBD2,TRBJ2-3,TRBV7-2
TGCAGTGCAAGGAGGGGACAGACAAACACTGAAGCTTTCTTT,CSARRGQTNTEAFF,NA,TRBD1,TRBJ1-1,TRBV20-1
TGTGCCAGCAGTTGGGCCACTGGGGAGCTGTTTTTT,CASSWATGELFF,many,NA,TRBJ2-2,TRBV2
TGTGCCAGCAGCTTACAGGAGAGGGTCGACGAGCAGTACTTC,CASSLQERVDEQYF,NA,NA,TRBJ2-7,TRBV7-9
TGCAGCGTTGGGGGCCAGGGCTTCTACGAGCAGTACTTC,CSVGGQGFYEQYF,few,NA,TRBJ2-7,TRBV29-1
TGTGCCAGCAGGGGACCGGGACAGGGTTACAATGAGCAGTTCTTC,CASRGPGQGYNEQFF,once,TRBD1,TRBJ2-1,TRBV6-5
TGCGCCAGCAGCCAAGAAGCGGGACTCGTTTACAATGAGCAGTTCTTC,CASSQEAGLVYNEQFF,NA,TRBD2,TRBJ2-1,TRBV4-3